Each of the 27 T cell receptor beta chains below was sequenced from the same sample in a study of T cell responses to AZD1222 COVID-19 vaccine. Here immunoSEQ multiplex PCR was the method, and the copy in TCRdb shows in-frame clones only, minus some. The sample contains roughly 110,000 clones, more than 70% of which appear only once. Material: peripheral blood, obtained on day 0 of AZD1222 vaccination. The receptors shown here come from an adult in good health.

The V call is TRBV28, the J call TRBJ1-2; 7 positions match TRBD1. The ends lost 7 bases at V and 4 bases at J; junction bases unmatched: 12. The CDR3 is 15 residues long. Germline CDR1 and CDR2: MDHEN and SYDVKM. CDR3 bases: TGTGCCAGCAACTGGAACAGGGGTCCCCTCTATGGCTACACCTTC. Translated: CASNWNRGPLYGYTF.

The J gene is TRBJ2-1, the V gene TRBV7-2, with D perhaps matching TRBD1 or TRBD2 (5 bases each). The germline V gene has CDR1 SGHTA and CDR2 FQGNSA. This CDR3 is built from 15 residues. Deletions cut 2 bases from V and 4 bases from J, with 12 bases between. This CDR3 reads CASSLLGTVYNEQFF. CDR3 coding DNA: TGTGCCAGCAGCTTATTGGGGACGGTTTACAATGAGCAGTTCTTC. Using reference TRBV7-2 and TRBJ2-1 for the parts outside the CDR3, the full variable domain is GAGVSQSPSNKVTEKGKDVELRCDPISGHTALYWYRQSLGQGLEFLIYFQGNSAPDKSGLPSDRFSAERTGGSVSTLTIQRTQQEDSAVYLCASSLLGTVYNEQFFGPGTRLTVL.

J is TRBJ2-5 and V is TRBV9; 10 bases are a match to TRBD2. Germline V gives CDR1 SGDLS, CDR2 YYNGEE. With V trimmed by 0 bases and J by 4 bases, 6 bases remained unmatched. This CDR3 is built from 16 residues. In nucleotides, the CDR3 is TGTGCCAGCAGCGTAGGGGCTAGCGGGAGCTTAGAGACCCAGTACTTC. Translating it yields CASSVGASGSLETQYF.

The chain employs TRBV9 and TRBJ2-1; 7 bases line up with TRBD2. The CDR3 spans 16 residues. Per germline, CDR1 SGDLS and CDR2 YYNGEE. V was pared by 4 bases and J by 2 bases, with 9 bases of the junction left unmatched. This CDR3 is CASSPLGGGAYNEQFF. CDR3 bases: TGTGCCAGCAGCCCGCTGGGGGGAGGGGCCTACAATGAGCAGTTCTTC.

The J gene is TRBJ2-7, the V gene TRBV7-2, with TRBD2 matching over 9 bases. Unmatched junction bases numbered 8, after V lost 1 base and J lost 4 bases. Germline V CDR1 and CDR2: SGHTA, FQGNSA. This CDR3 is 16 amino acids long. CDR3 region: CASSLGISGSTYEQYF. In DNA, the CDR3 is TGTGCCAGCAGCTTAGGGATTAGCGGGAGCACGTACGAGCAGTACTTC.

The chain links TRBV6-2 or TRBV6-3 to TRBJ1-1; D not certain. Germline assignment: CDR1 MNHEY and CDR2 SVGEGT. The CDR3 is made up of 13 amino acids. V was shortened by 2 bases and J by 0 bases, with 4 bases between the two germline ends. The CDR3: CASSYALNTEAFF. In DNA form, the CDR3 reads TGTGCCAGCAGTTACGCCCTGAACACTGAAGCTTTCTTT.

The chain joins TRBV11-3 to TRBJ2-1; possibly TRBD2 for D (6 bases). The ends were cut back, 5 bases at V and 6 bases at J, with 14 bases in the middle. Germline-derived CDR1 and CDR2 are SGHNT and YENEEA. This CDR3 spans 14 amino acids. Here the CDR3 DNA reads TGTGCCAGCAGCCAGGGACTCTCGGGCAATGAGCAGTTCTTC. As protein: CASSQGLSGNEQFF.

The V and J genes are TRBV7-9 and TRBJ2-1, with 12 bases aligning to TRBD2. The CDR3 is made up of 16 amino acids. V gave up 1 base and J gave up 2 bases; unmatched junction bases: 0. CDR1 and CDR2 (germline): SEHNR, FQNEAQ (reference sequence). CDR3 bases: TGTGCCAGCAGCTTAGGACTAGCGGGAGCCTACAATGAGCAGTTCTTC. It yields the protein CASSLGLAGAYNEQFF.

The rearrangement joins TRBV28 to TRBJ2-1; D gene uncertain. Per germline, CDR1 MDHEN and CDR2 SYDVKM. Trimming pared 2 bases from V and 2 bases from J, leaving 13 bases between. This CDR3 has 16 amino acids. The CDR3 here is CASSLTGQDPYNEQFF. The CDR3 region has the DNA TGTGCCAGCAGTTTAACCGGCCAGGACCCCTACAATGAGCAGTTCTTC.

V usage is TRBV30 and J usage is TRBJ2-7; 10 bases line up with TRBD1. The J segment lost 4 bases and the V segment lost 2 bases, leaving 8 bases of the junction unmatched. The germline gives CDR1 GTSNPN, CDR2 SVGIG (reference sequence). The CDR3 has 15 amino acids. The CDR3 bases are TGTGCCTGGAGTCTTCGACAGGGGGCACGATACGAGCAGTACTTC. Translated, it gives CAWSLRQGARYEQYF.

V is TRBV6-5 and J is TRBJ2-4; a possible D gene is TRBD2 (7 bases). The CDR3 covers 13 residues. Trimming pared 8 bases from V and 9 bases from J, leaving 17 bases between. CDR1 MNHEY and CDR2 SVGAGI come from the germline V gene. Written as DNA, the CDR3 is TGTGCCAGCGGGGGGAGGGGGATTTTCATTCAGTACTTC. This encodes CASGGRGIFIQYF.

This sequence joins TRBV5-5 and TRBJ2-2; no clear D gene. Looked up from germline, CDR1 is SGHKS and CDR2 is YYEKEE (reference sequence). The V end was cut by 2 bases, the J end by 5 bases, with 10 bases between. This CDR3 has 14 residues. The CDR3 DNA reads TGTGCCAGCAGCTTCCTGGAGTGGACCGGGGAGCTGTTTTTT. The encoded protein is CASSFLEWTGELFF. Supplemented by reference TRBV5-5 and TRBJ2-2, the full variable domain reads DAGVTQSPTHLIKTRGQQVTLRCSPISGHKSVSWYQQVLGQGPQFIFQYYEKEERGRGNFPDRFSARQFPNYSSELNVNALLLGDSALYLCASSFLEWTGELFFGEGSRLTVL.

This clone has just a few counts. The gene calls are TRBV11-2 and TRBJ1-2, with a weak D call TRBD1 (6 bases). V shed 4 bases and J shed 3 bases, with 24 bases lying between them. CDR1 and CDR2 from the germline V gene are SGHAT and FQNNGV. This CDR3 has 18 amino acids. This chain's CDR3 is CASSSFRGIQRRDYGYTF. CDR3 in DNA: TGTGCCAGCAGCTCGTTCAGGGGAATACAGCGAAGAGACTATGGCTACACCTTC.

The chain uses TRBV28 and TRBJ1-2, with 10 bases aligning to TRBD1. Germline V gene sequence: CDR1 MDHEN, CDR2 SYDVKM. V shed 6 bases, J shed 13 bases, and the junction held 14 bases outside the gene matches. The CDR3 runs 14 residues. The CDR3 DNA follows: TGTGCCAGCAGGCCCACGCGGGACAGGGGAAGGGGCACCTTC. Amino acid sequence: CASRPTRDRGRGTF.

The chain employs TRBV28 and TRBJ1-4; 8 nucleotides align to TRBD1. V was clipped by 5 bases and J by 8 bases; unmatched bases: 16. The germline V gene encodes CDR1 MDHEN and CDR2 SYDVKM. The CDR3 is 17 residues long. CDR3 sequence reads: CASSPIDRGEVREKLFF. As DNA, the CDR3 is TGTGCCAGCAGTCCAATCGACAGGGGCGAGGTTCGGGAAAAACTGTTTTTT. Complete variable domain (other parts from reference TRBV28 and TRBJ1-4): DVKVTQSSRYLVKRTGEKVFLECVQDMDHENMFWYRQDPGLGLRLIYFSYDVKMKEKGDIPEGYSVSREKKERFSLILESASTNQTSMYLCASSPIDRGEVREKLFFGSGTQLSVL.

This clone has a single count. The chain is built from TRBV19 and TRBJ2-1; 9 bases line up with TRBD1. There are 13 residues in the CDR3. The J segment lost 9 bases and the V segment lost 9 bases, leaving 9 bases of the junction unmatched. Germline lookup yields CDR1 LNHDA and CDR2 SQIVND (reference sequence). DNA for the CDR3: TGTGCCAGCGGGACAGGGATCTTTGGTGAGCAGTTCTTC. Its protein product is CASGTGIFGEQFF.

The chain is built from TRBV29-1 and TRBJ2-5, with TRBD1 matching 7 bases. The J segment lost 2 bases and the V segment lost 4 bases, leaving 7 bases of the junction unmatched. CDR3 length equals 14 residues. From germline, CDR1 is SQVTM and CDR2 ANQGSEA. In DNA form, the CDR3 reads TGCAGCGTTGCGCGGTCGGGACAGCAAGAGACCCAGTACTTC. The encoded protein is CSVARSGQQETQYF. The full variable domain, with the rest looked up from reference TRBV29-1 and TRBJ2-5, is SAVISQKPSRDICQRGTSLTIQCQVDSQVTMMFWYRQQPGQSLTLIATANQGSEATYESGFVIDKFPISRPNLTFSTLTVSNMSPEDSSIYLCSVARSGQQETQYFGPGTRLLVL.

The chain combines TRBV6-5 with TRBJ2-7, with TRBD2 matching 7 bases. The junction had 9 bases not matched to a gene; V was cut back by 7 bases and J by 9 bases. Germline assignment: CDR1 MNHEY and CDR2 SVGAGI. The CDR3 length is 12 residues. The CDR3 is CASISAGRVQYF. The DNA for the CDR3 is TGTGCCAGCATCAGTGCGGGGAGGGTGCAGTACTTC.

The chain links TRBV7-2 to TRBJ2-4, with 8 bases identical to TRBD1. V trimming: 4 bases; J trimming: 6 bases; junction bases outside the gene matches: 5. Germline CDR1 reads SGHTA; CDR2 reads FQGNSA. The CDR3 totals 14 residues. As DNA, the CDR3 is TGTGCCAGCAGCTACTTCGGACAGGGAAACATTCAGTACTTC. Its protein product is CASSYFGQGNIQYF.

The chain joins TRBV28 to TRBJ2-3; 15 nucleotides align to TRBD2. The germline V gene encodes CDR1 MDHEN and CDR2 SYDVKM. The junction had 9 bases not matched to a gene; V was cut back by 7 bases and J by 1 base. The CDR3 runs 18 residues. The DNA of the CDR3 is TGTGCCAGCACTCCTCCGGGACTAGCGGGAGGACGCACAGATACGCAGTATTTT. Translated, it gives CASTPPGLAGGRTDTQYF.

The rearrangement links TRBV18 to TRBJ1-1; 12 nucleotides line up with TRBD1. Germline trimming cut 3 bases from V and 0 bases from J; bases unmatched to any gene: 5. The CDR3 extends over 17 amino acids. CDR1 is KGHSH, CDR2 LQKENI, per germline. The CDR3 region has the DNA TGTGCCAGCTCACCGGGACAGGGGGCAAGGATGAACACTGAAGCTTTCTTT. Translation gives CASSPGQGARMNTEAFF.

The V gene is TRBV29-1, the J gene TRBJ1-2; 8 positions agree with TRBD1. V shed 0 bases and J 4 bases; nucleotides not matched to a gene: 1. The CDR3 sequence is 13 residues long. CDR1 is SQVTM and CDR2 is ANQGSEA in the germline V gene. The CDR3: CSVEETGAYGYTF. The CDR3 DNA reads as TGCAGCGTTGAAGAGACAGGGGCCTATGGCTACACCTTC.

The chain couples TRBV18 to TRBJ1-6; D not resolved. Germline assignment: CDR1 KGHSH and CDR2 LQKENI. The CDR3 extends over 13 amino acids. Between the trimmed V and J ends, which lost 5 bases and 7 bases, there was a span of 9 bases. DNA for the CDR3: TGTGCCAGCTCAACTGACGGAAATTCACCCCTCCACTTT. It specifies CASSTDGNSPLHF.

The J gene is TRBJ2-3, the V gene TRBV27; a possible D gene is TRBD1 (5 bases). The V gene lost 4 bases and the J gene lost 0 bases, with 11 bases spanning the gap. In germline, CDR1 is MNHEY, CDR2 SMNVEV (reference sequence). This CDR3 contains 15 residues. CDR3 sequence (DNA): TGTGCCAGCAGTTCCCGGACATTTAGCACAGATACGCAGTATTTT. This encodes CASSSRTFSTDTQYF.

This clone is a singleton in its sample. The gene calls are TRBV27 and TRBJ1-2; TRBD1 agrees at 8 bases. CDR1 MNHEY and CDR2 SMNVEV come from the germline V gene (reference sequence). V dropped 6 bases and J dropped 6; count of bases not matched to a gene: 3. The CDR3 length is 12 residues. The CDR3 nucleotides read TGTGCCAGCAGCCGGGGACAGGATGGCTACACCTTC. The encoded protein is CASSRGQDGYTF.

V usage is TRBV27 and J usage is TRBJ1-2, with D tentatively TRBD1 (6 bases). Deletions cut 6 bases from V and 1 base from J, with 12 bases between. The CDR3 length is 14 residues. CDR1 and CDR2 (germline): MNHEY, SMNVEV (reference sequence). The CDR3 reads CASSARGFNYGYTF. For the CDR3, the DNA is TGTGCCAGCAGCGCCAGGGGTTTTAACTATGGCTACACCTTC.

The V call is TRBV28, the J call TRBJ2-1; the D is unclear. The CDR3 loop spans 14 amino acids. Trimming took 4 bases from V and 3 from J, leaving 10 bases between them. Germline assignment: CDR1 MDHEN and CDR2 SYDVKM. CDR3 nucleotides: TGTGCCAGCAGTTCTCTGACGGGCTACAATGAGCAGTTCTTC. Its translation: CASSSLTGYNEQFF.